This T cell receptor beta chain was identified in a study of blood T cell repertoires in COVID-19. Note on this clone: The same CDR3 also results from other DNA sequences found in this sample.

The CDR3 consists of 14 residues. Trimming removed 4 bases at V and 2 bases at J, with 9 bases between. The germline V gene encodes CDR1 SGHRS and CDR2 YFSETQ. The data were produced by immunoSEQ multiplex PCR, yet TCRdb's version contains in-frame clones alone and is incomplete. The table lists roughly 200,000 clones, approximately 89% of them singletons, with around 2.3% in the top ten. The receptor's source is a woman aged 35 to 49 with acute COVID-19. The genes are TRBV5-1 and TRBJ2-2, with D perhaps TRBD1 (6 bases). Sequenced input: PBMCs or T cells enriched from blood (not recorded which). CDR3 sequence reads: CASSRDTNTGELFF. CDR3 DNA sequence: TGCGCCAGCAGCCGGGACACTAACACCGGGGAGCTGTTTTTT.